This T cell receptor (beta chain) is drawn from a study of cytomegalovirus exposure and HLA in healthy donors. In regard to this clone: Its antigen remains unidentified.

13 Jbeta primers and 60 Vbeta primers were used for the PCR. TCRdb's copy holds only in-frame clones and misses some; the assay was immunoSEQ multiplex PCR. The repertoire has some 140,000 clones, more than 75% of them found once; the top ten carry around 2.2%. Study-wide results and caveats: Productive status was seen about 87% or about 30% of the time for most TCR beta V segments in an earlier analysis.

Germline V gene data show CDR1 as WNHNN and CDR2 as SYGVQD (reference sequence). The CDR3 length is 18 residues. The J segment lost 0 bases and the V segment lost 2 bases, leaving 11 bases of the junction unmatched. Input material: PBMCs. The TCR was taken from a man aged 30-40 years in good health and CMV-seronegative. V gene TRBV10-1 combines with J gene TRBJ2-7, with TRBD1 matching 9 bases. The CDR3 region is CASSEPVGDRAFSYEQYF. The CDR3 nucleotides are TGCGCCAGCAGTGAGCCCGTGGGGGACAGGGCGTTCTCCTACGAGCAGTACTTC.